This TCR beta chain was profiled in a study of blood T cell repertoires in COVID-19 (dated by TCRdb to 2019 to 2021). Regarding the study in general: Samples covering the acute and convalescent phases of COVID-19 were provided by collaborators in the United States, Italy and Spain. The material from the prospective study consisted of cDNA or gDNA derived from T cells, B-cell-depleted T cells, or PBMCs. Deeply sampled blood TCRbeta repertoires from subjects exposed to, actively infected with, or recovered from COVID-19 were included in the dataset. The repertoires were released in a freely available public database meant as a resource for research on the immune response to SARS-CoV-2. The samples were drawn from the first 160 participants of the ongoing ImmuneRACE study and from 1,254 subjects provided by 6 global collaborators. Nearly every sample came with metadata listing a de-identified subject ID, COVID-19 status, age in years and sex. HLA class I and class II types, where available, came from metadata supplied by the sample provider rather than from assay-based typing.

Broad study findings and their caveats: Clinical and demographic metadata were provided uncurated, with the amount varying by source and participant.

Each collaborating institution followed its own protocols to collect whole blood in K2EDTA tubes. For TCRbeta analysis, collaborator samples were shipped as frozen whole blood, as isolated PBMCs, or as DNA extracted from either sample type. CDR1 and CDR2, per the germline V gene (reference sequence), are SEHNR and FQNEAQ. Taken from cysteine to phenylalanine, the CDR3 has 16 residues. Here the CDR3 DNA is all that survives: 48 bases in frame from base 1. The junction shows trimming of 1 base on V and 5 bases on J, plus 14 bases between the germline ends. Points on this clone: This receptor's antigen is unknown. It has no much larger one-base neighbor in the sample; base qualities were not kept.

TCRbeta CDR3 regions were amplified from genomic DNA by means of the immunoSEQ Assay, a bias-controlled multiplex PCR. Under the source paper's analysis protocol: Within the assay, amplification of reference gene primers was used to estimate how many nucleated cells each sample contained. Sequence reads were collapsed and filtered to measure the absolute abundance of every unique TCRbeta CDR3 rearrangement. For each sample, productive Simpson clonality was calculated as the square root of Simpson's diversity index across productive rearrangements. TCRdb took over this immuneACCESS table, retaining in-frame rearrangements with V and J assigned. Such tables are incomplete; in checked studies, under half of the missing clones stem from an unresolved V gene, and the remainder is unexplained. V, J and clone size are taken as reported in that table, and D and trimming were inferred from the DNA itself. The sample table lists about 42,000 clones, around 77% of them with a count of one. Approximately 30% of the sample belongs to the ten largest clones.

The V gene is TRBV7-9 and the J gene is TRBJ2-2; TRBD2 could be the D gene, as 6 bases match. The origin of this receptor is a woman of 80 years or more with acute or convalescent COVID-19. Sequences were obtained from peripheral blood. The CDR3 region has the sequence CASSLGRQGGTGELFF. The nucleotide sequence reads TGTGCCAGCAGCTTAGGTCGTCAGGGAGGTACCGGGGAGCTGTTTTTT. With the rest looked up from the reference TRBV7-9 and TRBJ2-2 genes rather than sequenced, the full variable domain is DTGVSQNPRHKITKRGQNVTFRCDPISEHNRLYWYRQTLGQGPEFLTYFQNEAQLEKSRLLSDRFSAERPKGSFSTLEIQRTEQGDSAMYLCASSLGRQGGTGELFFGEGSRLTVL.